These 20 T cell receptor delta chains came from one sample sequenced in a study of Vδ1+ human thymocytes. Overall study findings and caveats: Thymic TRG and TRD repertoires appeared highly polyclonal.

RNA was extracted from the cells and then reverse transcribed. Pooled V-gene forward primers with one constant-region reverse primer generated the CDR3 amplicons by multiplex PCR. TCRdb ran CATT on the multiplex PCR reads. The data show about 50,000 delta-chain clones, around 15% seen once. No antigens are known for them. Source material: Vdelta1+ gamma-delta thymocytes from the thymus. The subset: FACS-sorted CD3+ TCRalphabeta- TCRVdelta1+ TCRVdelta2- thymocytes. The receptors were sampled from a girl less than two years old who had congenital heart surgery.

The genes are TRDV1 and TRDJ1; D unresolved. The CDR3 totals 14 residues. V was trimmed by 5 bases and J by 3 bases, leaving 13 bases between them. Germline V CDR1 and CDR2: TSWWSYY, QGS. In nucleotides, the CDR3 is TGTGCTCTTGGGACCCAATCCCCTCCCGATAAACTCATCTTT. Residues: CALGTQSPPDKLIF.

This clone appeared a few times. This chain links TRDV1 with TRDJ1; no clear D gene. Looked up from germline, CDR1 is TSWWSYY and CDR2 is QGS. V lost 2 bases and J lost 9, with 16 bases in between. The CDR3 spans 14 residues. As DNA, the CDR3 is TGTGCTCTTGGGGAAATCCGGAAAAGGTCGCAACTCATCTTT. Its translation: CALGEIRKRSQLIF.

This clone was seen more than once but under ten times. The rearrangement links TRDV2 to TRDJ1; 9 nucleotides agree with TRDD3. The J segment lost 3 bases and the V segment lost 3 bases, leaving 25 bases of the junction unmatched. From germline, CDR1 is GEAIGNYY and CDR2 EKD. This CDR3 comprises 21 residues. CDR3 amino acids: CACDLLPTDYGWGIPSDKLIF. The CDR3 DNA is TGTGCCTGTGACCTCCTCCCTACGGACTACGGCTGGGGGATCCCCTCCGATAAACTCATCTTT.

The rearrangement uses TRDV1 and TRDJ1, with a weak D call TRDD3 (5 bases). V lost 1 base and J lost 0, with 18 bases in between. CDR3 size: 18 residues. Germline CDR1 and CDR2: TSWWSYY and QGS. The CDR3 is CALGEHGEGVKYTDKLIF. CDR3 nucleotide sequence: TGTGCTCTTGGGGAACATGGCGAGGGGGTCAAGTACACCGATAAACTCATCTTT.

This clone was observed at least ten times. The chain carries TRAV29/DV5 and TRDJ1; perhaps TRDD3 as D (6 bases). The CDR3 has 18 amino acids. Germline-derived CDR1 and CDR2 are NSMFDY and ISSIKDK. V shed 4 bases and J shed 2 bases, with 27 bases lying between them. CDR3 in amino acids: CAAGENSTGGGTTDKLIF. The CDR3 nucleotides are TGTGCAGCAGGGGAGAATTCCACCGGGGGAGGGACGACCGATAAACTCATCTTT.

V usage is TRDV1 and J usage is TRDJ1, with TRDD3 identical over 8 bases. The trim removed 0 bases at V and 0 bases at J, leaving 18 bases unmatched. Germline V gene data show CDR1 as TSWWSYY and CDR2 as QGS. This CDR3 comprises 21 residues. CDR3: CALGELGRDTAGGRNTDKLIF. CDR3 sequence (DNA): TGTGCTCTTGGGGAACTAGGGAGGGATACGGCCGGGGGGCGAAACACCGATAAACTCATCTTT.

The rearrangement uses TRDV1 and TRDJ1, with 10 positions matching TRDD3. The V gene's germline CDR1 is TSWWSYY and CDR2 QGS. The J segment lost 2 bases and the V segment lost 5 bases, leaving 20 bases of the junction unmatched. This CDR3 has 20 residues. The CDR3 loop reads CALGTRPPRCGGYGTDKLIF. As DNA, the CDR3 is TGTGCTCTTGGGACCCGCCCCCCTCGCTGCGGGGGATACGGGACCGATAAACTCATCTTT.

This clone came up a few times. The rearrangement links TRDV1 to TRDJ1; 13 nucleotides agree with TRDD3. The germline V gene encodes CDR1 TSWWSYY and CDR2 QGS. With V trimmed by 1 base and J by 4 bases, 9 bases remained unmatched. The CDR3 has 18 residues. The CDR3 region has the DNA TGTGCTCTTGGGGAACCAGGGCACTGGGGGATACGAAGCGATAAACTCATCTTT. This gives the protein CALGEPGHWGIRSDKLIF.

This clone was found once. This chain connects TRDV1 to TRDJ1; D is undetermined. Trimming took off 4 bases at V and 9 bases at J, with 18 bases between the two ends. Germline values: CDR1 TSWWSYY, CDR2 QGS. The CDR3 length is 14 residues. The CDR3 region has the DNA TGTGCTCTTGGGGGCAGAGGTGGGTTTCTACAACTCATCTTT. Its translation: CALGGRGGFLQLIF.

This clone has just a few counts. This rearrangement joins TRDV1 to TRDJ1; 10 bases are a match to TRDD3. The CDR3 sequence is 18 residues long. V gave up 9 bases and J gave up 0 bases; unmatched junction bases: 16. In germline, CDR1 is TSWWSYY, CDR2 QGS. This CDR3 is CALAPSRGIRGYTDKLIF. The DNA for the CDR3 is TGTGCTCTCGCGCCTTCTCGGGGGATACGCGGCTACACCGATAAACTCATCTTT.

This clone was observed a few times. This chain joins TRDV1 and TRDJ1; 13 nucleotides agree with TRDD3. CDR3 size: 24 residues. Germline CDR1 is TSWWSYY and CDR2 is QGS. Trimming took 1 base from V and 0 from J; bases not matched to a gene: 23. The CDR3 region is CALGEPLPPTHTGGYAVNTDKLIF. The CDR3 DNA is TGTGCTCTTGGGGAACCCCTGCCCCCTACCCATACTGGGGGATACGCAGTCAACACCGATAAACTCATCTTT.

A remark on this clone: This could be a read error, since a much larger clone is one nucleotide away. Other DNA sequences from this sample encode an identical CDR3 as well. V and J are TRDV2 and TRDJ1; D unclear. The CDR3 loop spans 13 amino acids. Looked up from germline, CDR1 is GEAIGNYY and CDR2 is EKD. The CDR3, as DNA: TGTGCCTGCGACACCCTAAACACCGATAAACTCATCTTT. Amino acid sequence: CACDTLNTDKLIF.

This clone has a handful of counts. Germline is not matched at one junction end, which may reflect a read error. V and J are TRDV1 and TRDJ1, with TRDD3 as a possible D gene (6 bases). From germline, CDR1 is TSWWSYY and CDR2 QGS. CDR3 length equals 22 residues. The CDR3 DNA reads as TGTGCTCCTGGGGAACCAAGCCTCCTAGCCAACCGTGGTTATCAGCACACCGATAAACTCATCTTT. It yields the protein CAPGEPSLLANRGYQHTDKLIF.

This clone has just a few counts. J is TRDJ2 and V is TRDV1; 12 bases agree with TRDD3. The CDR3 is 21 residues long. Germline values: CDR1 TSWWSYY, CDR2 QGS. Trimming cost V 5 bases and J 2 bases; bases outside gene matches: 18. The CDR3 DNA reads TGTGCTCTTGGGATTCAGGCCCTACCCGTACTGGGGGATACATTGACAGCACAACTCTTCTTT. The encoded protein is CALGIQALPVLGDTLTAQLFF.

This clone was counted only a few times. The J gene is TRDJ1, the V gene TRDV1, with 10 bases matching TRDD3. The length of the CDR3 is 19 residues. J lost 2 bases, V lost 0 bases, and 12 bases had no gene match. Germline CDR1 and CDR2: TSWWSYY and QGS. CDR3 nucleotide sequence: TGTGCTCTTGGGGAACTATGGCCCGTCTGGGGGATAGAAACCGATAAACTCATCTTT. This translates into CALGELWPVWGIETDKLIF.

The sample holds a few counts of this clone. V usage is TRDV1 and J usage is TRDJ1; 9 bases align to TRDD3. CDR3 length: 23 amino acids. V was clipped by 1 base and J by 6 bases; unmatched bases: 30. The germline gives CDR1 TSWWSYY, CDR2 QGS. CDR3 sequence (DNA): TGTGCTCTTGGGGAACCCCCAAAGGCTCTTCCCGGGGTACTGGGGGACCCTCCGCATAAACTCATCTTT. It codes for CALGEPPKALPGVLGDPPHKLIF.

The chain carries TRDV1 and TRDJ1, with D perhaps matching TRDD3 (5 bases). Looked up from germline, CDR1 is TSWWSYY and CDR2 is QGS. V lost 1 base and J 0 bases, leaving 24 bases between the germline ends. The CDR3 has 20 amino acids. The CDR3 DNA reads TGTGCTCTTGGGGAACGGCCTCCGGAGAGGGGAAACAATTACACCGATAAACTCATCTTT. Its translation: CALGERPPERGNNYTDKLIF.

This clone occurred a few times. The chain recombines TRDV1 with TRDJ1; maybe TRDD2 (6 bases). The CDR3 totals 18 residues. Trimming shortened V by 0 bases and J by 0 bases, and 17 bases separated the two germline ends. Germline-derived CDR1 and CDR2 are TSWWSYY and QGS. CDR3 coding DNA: TGTGCTCTTGGGGAACTTGAGTCCTACGGCTGGGACACCGATAAACTCATCTTT. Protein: CALGELESYGWDTDKLIF.

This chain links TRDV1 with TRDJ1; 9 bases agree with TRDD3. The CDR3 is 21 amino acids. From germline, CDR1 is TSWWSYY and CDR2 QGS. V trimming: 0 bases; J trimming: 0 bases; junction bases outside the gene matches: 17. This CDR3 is CALGELFPPLTGGRYTDKLIF. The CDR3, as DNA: TGTGCTCTTGGGGAACTTTTCCCCCCTCTTACTGGGGGAAGGTACACCGATAAACTCATCTTT.

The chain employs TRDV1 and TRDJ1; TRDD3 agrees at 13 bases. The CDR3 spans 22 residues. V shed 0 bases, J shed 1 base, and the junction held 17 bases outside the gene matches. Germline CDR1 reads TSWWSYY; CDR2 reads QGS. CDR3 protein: CALGELGLSGYWGIRITDKLIF. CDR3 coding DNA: TGTGCTCTTGGGGAACTGGGGCTCTCAGGGTACTGGGGGATACGCATCACCGATAAACTCATCTTT.